This passage covers 3 T cell receptor beta chains from one sample sequenced in a study of CD8 T cells in ankylosing spondylitis. TCRdb processed the 5' RACE reads anew with MiXCR; each CDR3 protein has one entry. The sample includes 130,000 or so distinct CDR3 sequences, around 7% seen only once; the top ten take 10% to 15%. Sequenced input: blood, either unsorted or a sorted T cell fraction (not recorded which). These receptor sequences come from a male donor with ankylosing spondylitis or in good health (not recorded which).

The chain has TRBV7-2 and TRBJ1-5; 10 bases agree with TRBD1. The germline V gene encodes CDR1 SGHTA and CDR2 FQGNSA. This CDR3 has 14 residues. Unmatched junction bases numbered 6, after V lost 5 bases and J lost 8 bases. The CDR3 loop reads CASSGGQGGKPQHF. The CDR3, as DNA: TGTGCCAGCAGCGGCGGACAGGGGGGAAAGCCCCAGCATTTT.

The sample holds many counts of this clonotype. The CDR3 region has the DNA TGTGCCAGCAGTGAAGTATATGGGAACTATGGCTACACCTTC. Residues: CASSEVYGNYGYTF. This chain uses TRBV6-1 with TRBJ1-2; D remains ambiguous. Trimming removed 1 base at V and 2 bases at J, with 8 bases between. The CDR3 is made up of 14 amino acids. Germline-derived CDR1 and CDR2 are MNHNS and SASEGT.

This clonotype was counted at least ten times. The V and J genes are TRBV7-2 and TRBJ2-3; 8 bases match TRBD1. V lost 8 bases to trimming and J lost 3 bases; unmatched junction nucleotides: 16. The CDR3 loop spans 17 amino acids. Germline lookup yields CDR1 SGHTA and CDR2 FQGNSA. The CDR3 DNA reads TGTGCCAGCGCCCAATTTACGACAGGGGTGGGAACAGATACGCAGTATTTT. Translated: CASAQFTTGVGTDTQYF. Using reference TRBV7-2 and TRBJ2-3 for the parts outside the CDR3, the full variable domain is GAGVSQSPSNKVTEKGKDVELRCDPISGHTALYWYRQSLGQGLEFLIYFQGNSAPDKSGLPSDRFSAERTGGSVSTLTIQRTQQEDSAVYLCASAQFTTGVGTDTQYFGPGTRLTVL.